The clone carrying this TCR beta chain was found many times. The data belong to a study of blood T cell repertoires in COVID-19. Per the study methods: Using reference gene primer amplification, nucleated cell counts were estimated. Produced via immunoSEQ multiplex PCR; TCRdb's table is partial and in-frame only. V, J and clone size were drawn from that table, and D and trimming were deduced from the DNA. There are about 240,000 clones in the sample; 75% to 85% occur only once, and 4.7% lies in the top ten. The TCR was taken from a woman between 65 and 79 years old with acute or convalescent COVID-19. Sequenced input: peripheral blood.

The CDR3, as DNA: TGCAGTGCTAGTAGATTCGGCTTTGAGGGTTCACCCCTCCACTTT. Its protein is CSASRFGFEGSPLHF. V usage is TRBV20-1 and J usage is TRBJ1-6, with D unresolved. The CDR3 consists of 15 residues. Trimming cost V 3 bases and J 9 bases, with 18 bases left between them. CDR1 and CDR2 from the germline V gene are DFQATT and SNEGSKA (reference sequence).